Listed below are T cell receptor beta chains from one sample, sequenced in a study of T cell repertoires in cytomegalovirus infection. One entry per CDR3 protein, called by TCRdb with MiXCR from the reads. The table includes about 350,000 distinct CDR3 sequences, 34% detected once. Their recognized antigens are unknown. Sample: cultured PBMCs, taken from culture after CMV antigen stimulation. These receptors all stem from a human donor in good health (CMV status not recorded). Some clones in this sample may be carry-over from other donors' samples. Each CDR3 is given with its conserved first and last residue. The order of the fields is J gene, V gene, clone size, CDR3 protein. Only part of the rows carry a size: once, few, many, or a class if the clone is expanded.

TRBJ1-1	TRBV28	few	CASTQNWEYAFF
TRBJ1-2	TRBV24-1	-	CATSEHTGDGYTF
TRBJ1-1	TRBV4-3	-	CASSLQGAGVLEAFF
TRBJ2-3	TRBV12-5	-	CANGLDYSTDTQYF
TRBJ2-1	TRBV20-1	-	CSARGTTYNEQFF
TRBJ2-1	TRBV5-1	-	CASSTSSVHNEQFF
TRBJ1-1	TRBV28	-	CASSLYLVGDNTEAFF
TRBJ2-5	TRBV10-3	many	CAISEGGRRPQETQYF
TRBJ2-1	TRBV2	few	CARKSGSLLNEQFF
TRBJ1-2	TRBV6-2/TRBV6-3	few	CASSYPSSGRNYGYTF
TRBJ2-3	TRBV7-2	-	CASSATHSTDTQYF
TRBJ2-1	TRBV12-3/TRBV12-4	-	CASSLVVLDNEQFF
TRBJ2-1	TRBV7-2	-	CASSRTGTDNEQFF
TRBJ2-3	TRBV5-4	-	CASSLGASGGTDTQYF
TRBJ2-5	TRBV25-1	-	CASSEGTVQETQYF
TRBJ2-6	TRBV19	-	CASTPGRQIVPGANVLTF
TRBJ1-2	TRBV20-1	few	CSARTTGSTRGYTF
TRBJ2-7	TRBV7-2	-	CASSFGPGLAGIEQYF
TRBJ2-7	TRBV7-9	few	CASSFSGGPNPYEQYF
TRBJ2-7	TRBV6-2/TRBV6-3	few	CASSRPDRGFYEQYF
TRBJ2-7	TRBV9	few	CASSRGGGYEQYF
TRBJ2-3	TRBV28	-	CASRVDRVADTQYF
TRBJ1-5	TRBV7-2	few	CASSLWVRADSNQPQHF
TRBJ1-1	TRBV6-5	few	CATVQGAMNTEAFF
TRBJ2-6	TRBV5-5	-	CASSLNLKSSGANVLTF
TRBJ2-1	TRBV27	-	CASSSVLGGAYNEQFF
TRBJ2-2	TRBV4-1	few	CASSLRDWNTGELFF
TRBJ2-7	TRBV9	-	CASSVTGFGYEQYF
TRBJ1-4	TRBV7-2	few	CASSLGLSNEKLFF
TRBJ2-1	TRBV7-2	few	CASSSPRSRNEQFF
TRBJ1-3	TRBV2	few	CASSDGSGNTIYF
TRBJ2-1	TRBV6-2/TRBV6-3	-	CASSYGTSSEQFF
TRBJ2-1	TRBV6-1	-	CASRDTGTRLNEQFF
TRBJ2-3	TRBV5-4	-	CASLQGARPDTQYF
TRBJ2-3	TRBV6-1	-	CASGEGDLTDTQYF
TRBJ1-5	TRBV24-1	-	CATSREGAGNQPQHF
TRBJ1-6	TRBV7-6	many	CASSLVGGPAGSPLHF
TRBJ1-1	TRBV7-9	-	CASSLLPTVNTEAFF
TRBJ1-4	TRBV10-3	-	CAIRQGGVGKLFF
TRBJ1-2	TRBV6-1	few	CASSEYRTGEYGYTF
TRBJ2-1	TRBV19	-	CASTPPVGRTGEQFF
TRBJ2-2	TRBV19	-	CASKKGPGGELFF
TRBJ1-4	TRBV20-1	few	CSAPRDRVNEKLFF
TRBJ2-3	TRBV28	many	CASSLLLAASTDTQYF